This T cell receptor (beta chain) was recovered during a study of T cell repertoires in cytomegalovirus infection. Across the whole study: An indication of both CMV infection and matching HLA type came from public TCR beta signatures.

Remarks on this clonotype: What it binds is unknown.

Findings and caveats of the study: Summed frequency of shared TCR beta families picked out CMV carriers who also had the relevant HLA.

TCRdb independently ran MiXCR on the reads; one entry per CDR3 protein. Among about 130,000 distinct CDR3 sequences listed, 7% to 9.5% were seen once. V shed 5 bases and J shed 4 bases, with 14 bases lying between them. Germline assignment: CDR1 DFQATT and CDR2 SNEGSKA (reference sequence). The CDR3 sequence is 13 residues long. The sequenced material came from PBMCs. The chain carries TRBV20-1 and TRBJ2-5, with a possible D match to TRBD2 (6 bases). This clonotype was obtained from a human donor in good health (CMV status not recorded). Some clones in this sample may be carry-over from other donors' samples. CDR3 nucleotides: TGCAGTGCTCCCGCAGGGACTTCAGAGACCCAGTACTTC. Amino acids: CSAPAGTSETQYF.